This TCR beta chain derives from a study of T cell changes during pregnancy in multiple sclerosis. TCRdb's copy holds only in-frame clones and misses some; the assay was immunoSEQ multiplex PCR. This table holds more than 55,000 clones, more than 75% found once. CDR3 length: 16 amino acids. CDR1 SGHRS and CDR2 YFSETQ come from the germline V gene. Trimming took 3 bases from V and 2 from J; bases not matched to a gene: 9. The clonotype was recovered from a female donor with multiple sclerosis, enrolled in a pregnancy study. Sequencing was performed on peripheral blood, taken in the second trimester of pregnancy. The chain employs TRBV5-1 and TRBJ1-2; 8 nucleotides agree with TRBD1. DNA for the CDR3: TGCGCCAGCAGCTGGACGACAGGGGCGATCAACTATGGCTACACCTTC. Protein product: CASSWTTGAINYGYTF.